This T cell receptor (beta chain) was identified in a study of cytomegalovirus exposure and HLA in healthy donors. V lost 8 bases, J lost 3 bases, and 20 bases lay in between. CDR3 length: 16 amino acids. Germline loops: CDR1 MDHEN, CDR2 SYDVKM. It was with 60 Vbeta and 13 Jbeta primers that the PCR ran. TCRdb's copy holds only in-frame clones and misses some; the assay was immunoSEQ multiplex PCR. Of fewer than 40,000 clones listed, 55% to 80% were seen once; the top ten hold roughly 9.1%. The rearrangement uses TRBV28 and TRBJ1-5; tentatively, D is TRBD1 (6 bases). The clonotype comes from a middle-aged man in good health and CMV-seropositive. Sequencing was performed on PBMCs. CDR3 sequence reads: CASWNVGASTNQPQHF. The CDR3 DNA follows: TGTGCCAGCTGGAACGTGGGGGCCTCCACCAATCAGCCCCAGCATTTT. Together with reference TRBV28 and TRBJ1-5, the CDR3 gives the full variable domain: DVKVTQSSRYLVKRTGEKVFLECVQDMDHENMFWYRQDPGLGLRLIYFSYDVKMKEKGDIPEGYSVSREKKERFSLILESASTNQTSMYLCASWNVGASTNQPQHFGDGTRLSIL.